This T cell receptor (beta chain) was retrieved from a study of cytomegalovirus exposure and HLA in healthy donors. V lost 0 bases and J 6 bases, leaving 11 bases between the germline ends. This CDR3 has 14 amino acids. Germline V gene lookup returns CDR1 LGHNT and CDR2 FRNRAP. General study results and limits: CMV serostatus was the only recorded immune exposure for donors. Reports credit the classifier with highly specific, highly sensitive diagnosis of cytomegalovirus status. The later analysis indicated that the majority of CMV-associated TCR beta chains appeared HLA-restricted.

This clone appeared a few times. Its specificity is unknown. PCR used 60 Vbeta primers and 13 Jbeta primers. Assay: immunoSEQ multiplex PCR; the TCRdb copy retains only in-frame clones and omits some. The repertoire consists of 84,000 or so clones, with about 74% occurring once and the leading ten covering approximately 3.7%. Donors had nominal health at sampling but likely had unrecorded immune exposures. The rearrangement links TRBV12-5 to TRBJ1-1; D is uncertain. The origin of this receptor is a man younger than 40 in good health and CMV-seronegative. Specimen: PBMCs. CDR3 bases: TGTGCTAGTGGTTTGGTACCGGGTAACTCTGAAGCTTTCTTT. Protein product: CASGLVPGNSEAFF.